The rows below give T cell receptor beta chains drawn from one sample of a study of shared clonotypes between healthy human individuals. Method: immunoSEQ multiplex PCR; TCRdb's copy keeps in-frame clones and lacks some. Among under 700,000 clones listed, 85% to 95% were seen once. Input material: naive CD8+ T cells sorted from blood. The receptor set was obtained from a young woman in good health. Both conserved end residues are part of each CDR3. D genes are given only for firm matches. Clone size is not always given. Where it is, it says once, few, many or a class for expanded clones.

TRBV28	NA	TRBJ1-1	TRBD1	TGTGCCAGCAGTTTACCCAGGGGGCGATTAGGCGACACTGAAGCTTTCTTT	CASSLPRGRLGDTEAFF
TRBV7-8	NA	TRBJ2-2	NA	TGTGCCAGCAGCTTAGAGTCGTACACCGGGGAGCTGTTTTTT	CASSLESYTGELFF
TRBV7-9	NA	TRBJ2-5	TRBD1	TGTGCCAGCAGCAAGGACAGGGGCCCGCAAGAGACCCAGTACTTC	CASSKDRGPQETQYF
TRBV1	NA	TRBJ1-4	NA	TGCACCAGCAGCCACAGCCGCTATGAAAAACTGTTTTTT	CTSSHSRYEKLFF
TRBV2	NA	TRBJ1-1	NA	TGTGCCAGCAGGACAGATCCTGAAGCTTTCTTT	CASRTDPEAFF
TRBV27	NA	TRBJ1-2	TRBD1	TGTGCCAGCAGTTTATCCACAGGGGGGATTGGGGGCTACACCTTC	CASSLSTGGIGGYTF
TRBV6-5	NA	TRBJ1-1	NA	TGTGCCAGCAGTTACTCCGAGGGAAACACTGAAGCTTTCTTT	CASSYSEGNTEAFF
TRBV27	NA	TRBJ2-1	NA	TGTGCCAGCAGCTTGCCGGGGGCCGAAAATGAGCAGTTCTTC	CASSLPGAENEQFF
TRBV10-3	NA	TRBJ1-1	NA	TGTGCCATCGGCACAGGACCCACTGAAGCTTTCTTT	CAIGTGPTEAFF
TRBV6-5	NA	TRBJ2-1	NA	TGTGCCAGCAGCCGCGTGAGGAATGAGCAGTTCTTC	CASSRVRNEQFF
TRBV5-1	NA	TRBJ2-7	TRBD1	TGCGCCAGCAGCGACAGGGAATACTCCTACGAGCAGTACTTC	CASSDREYSYEQYF
TRBV7-2	NA	TRBJ2-3	NA	TGTGCCAGCAGCTTAGTTACGGGAGCCACAGATACGCAGTATTTT	CASSLVTGATDTQYF
TRBV4-2	NA	TRBJ1-1	NA	TGTGCCAGCAGCTTGATTGCCGGTGGGGAAGCTTTCTTT	CASSLIAGGEAFF
TRBV6-1	NA	TRBJ2-1	NA	TGTGCCAGCAGTGAAGAGGCGGGGAAGCCCTACAATGAGCAGTTCTTC	CASSEEAGKPYNEQFF
TRBV4-1	once	TRBJ1-2	NA	TGCGCCAGCAGCCAAGAAGGATTTACCCTCTATGGCTACACCTTC	CASSQEGFTLYGYTF
TRBV4-1	NA	TRBJ2-1	TRBD2	TGCGCCAGCAGACCAATCCCTACTAGCGGGAGGACGGATGAGCAGTTCTTC	CASRPIPTSGRTDEQFF
TRBV7-9	NA	TRBJ2-7	TRBD2	TGTGCCAGCAGTTCCACCATCCTAGCGGGAAACGAGCAGTACTTC	CASSSTILAGNEQYF
TRBV5-4	NA	TRBJ2-7	NA	TGTGCCAGCAGCTTGGAGGCAGCTTCCTACGAGCAGTACTTC	CASSLEAASYEQYF
TRBV10-2	NA	TRBJ2-7	NA	TGCGCCACAGGGGGGTCCGCACTCTACGAGCAGTACTTC	CATGGSALYEQYF
TRBV19	NA	TRBJ2-7	TRBD2	TGTGCCAGTAGGGCCAGCGGGAGGGCCCTAGAGCAGTACTTC	CASRASGRALEQYF
TRBV2	NA	TRBJ2-5	TRBD1	TGTGCCAGCAATATAGACCCCGGGACAGGGGTTCGAGAGACCCAGTACTTC	CASNIDPGTGVRETQYF
TRBV27	NA	TRBJ2-1	NA	TGTGCCAGCAGTTTGAGTGGTGATGAGCAGTTCTTC	CASSLSGDEQFF
TRBV19	NA	TRBJ1-1	TRBD1	TGTGCCGCAACAGGCAGGACAGGGGCAATTAGGACTGAAGCTTTCTTT	CAATGRTGAIRTEAFF
TRBV27	NA	TRBJ2-7	NA	TGTGCCAGCAGTCTCCTAGCGTCCTACGAGCAGTACTTC	CASSLLASYEQYF
TRBV5-4	NA	TRBJ2-7	NA	TGTGCCAGCAGCTTGGCCGCGGCGGCCGAGCAGTACTTC	CASSLAAAAEQYF
TRBV27	NA	TRBJ1-3	NA	TGTGCCAGCAGTCCAGGAACATCTGGAAACACCATATATTTT	CASSPGTSGNTIYF
TRBV7-8	NA	TRBJ2-1	TRBD1	TGTGCCAGCATCCGAGGGGACAGGTCGTTTAATGAGCAGTTCTTC	CASIRGDRSFNEQFF
TRBV7-9	NA	TRBJ2-1	NA	TGTGCCAGCAGCCCCCCGGGACGAAGTAACAATGAGCAGTTCTTC	CASSPPGRSNNEQFF
TRBV5-6	NA	TRBJ2-7	TRBD2	TGTGCCAGCAGCATCGGACTAGTGAAAATCCACGAGCAGTACTTC	CASSIGLVKIHEQYF